Each of the 23 T cell receptor beta chains below was sequenced from the same sample in a study of cytomegalovirus exposure and HLA in healthy donors. Vbeta (60) and Jbeta (13) primers were used in the PCR. Sequencing used immunoSEQ multiplex PCR; TCRdb keeps in-frame clones, though not all of them. The sample holds about 150,000 clones, about three quarters seen once. The sequenced sample consisted of PBMCs. These receptors originate from a woman between 35 and 50 years old in good health and CMV-seronegative.

The chain joins TRBV5-1 to TRBJ2-5; 9 bases match TRBD1. The germline V gene encodes CDR1 SGHRS and CDR2 YFSETQ. The CDR3 extends over 15 amino acids. V was pared by 0 bases and J by 5 bases, with 5 bases of the junction left unmatched. In DNA form, the CDR3 reads TGCGCCAGCAGCTTGGTGACAGGGGGTAAGGAGACCCAGTACTTC. This translates into CASSLVTGGKETQYF.

This clone was seen just once. The chain employs TRBV7-6 and TRBJ2-5; D might be TRBD1 (6 bases). Germline CDR1 and CDR2: SGHVS and FNYEAQ. The CDR3 totals 13 residues. V was shortened by 3 bases and J by 4 bases, with 9 bases between the two germline ends. CDR3: CASSFNRAETQYF. In DNA, the CDR3 is TGTGCCAGCAGCTTTAACAGGGCAGAGACCCAGTACTTC.

The V call is TRBV5-1, the J call TRBJ2-7; TRBD1 aligns across 8 bases. Losses at the gene ends were 4 bases for V and 2 bases for J; bases not matched to a gene: 5. This CDR3 has 14 residues. Germline V gene data show CDR1 as SGHRS and CDR2 as YFSETQ. This CDR3 is CASSPGTGPYEQYF. In DNA form, the CDR3 reads TGCGCCAGCAGCCCCGGGACAGGTCCCTACGAGCAGTACTTC.

The chain employs TRBV28 and TRBJ2-1; 13 nucleotides agree with TRBD2. Germline CDR1 reads MDHEN; CDR2 reads SYDVKM. The CDR3 length is 14 residues. Trimming at V came to 7 bases and at J to 12 bases, leaving 9 bases not matched to a gene. The chain's CDR3 is CASTGTSGIRAQFF. The DNA for the CDR3 is TGTGCCAGCACCGGGACTAGCGGGATTCGGGCGCAGTTCTTC.

The chain carries TRBV5-8 and TRBJ2-1, with 14 bases aligning to TRBD2. The V gene's germline CDR1 is SGHTS and CDR2 YDEGEE. Germline trimming cut 5 bases from V and 7 bases from J; bases unmatched to any gene: 5. The CDR3 extends over 15 amino acids. The CDR3 nucleotides are TGTGCCAGCAGGGGACTAGCGGGAGCTGGGAATGAGCAGTTCTTC. Translated: CASRGLAGAGNEQFF. The full variable domain, completed using reference TRBV5-8 and TRBJ2-1, is EAGVTQSPTHLIKTRGQQATLRCSPISGHTSVYWYQQALGLGLQFLLWYDEGEERNRGNFPPRFSGRQFPNYSSELNVNALELEDSALYLCASRGLAGAGNEQFFGPGTRLTVL.

V usage is TRBV9 and J usage is TRBJ1-4, with a tentative D call TRBD1 (5 bases). V was shortened by 0 bases and J by 7 bases, with 13 bases between the two germline ends. The CDR3 is 15 amino acids. Germline V gene sequence: CDR1 SGDLS, CDR2 YYNGEE. This chain's CDR3 is CASSVAQGAIEKLFF. The CDR3 DNA sequence: TGTGCCAGCAGCGTAGCGCAGGGCGCTATTGAAAAACTGTTTTTT.

CDR3 loop: CASSVLSNQPQHF. The CDR3 region has the DNA TGCGCCAGCAGTGTTCTTAGCAATCAGCCCCAGCATTTT. The rearrangement uses TRBV10-2 and TRBJ1-5; no firm D call. Per germline, CDR1 WSHSY and CDR2 SAAADI. V lost 4 bases and J lost 0, with 4 bases in between. The CDR3 spans 13 residues.

This clone appeared a single time. The V gene is TRBV6-5, the J gene TRBJ1-2; 7 positions agree with TRBD1. Germline lookup yields CDR1 MNHEY and CDR2 SVGAGI. This CDR3 is built from 15 residues. V trimming: 2 bases; J trimming: 7 bases; junction bases outside the gene matches: 10. CDR3 coding DNA: TGTGCCAGCAGTTACCGGGACAGTAATCCCGGTGGCTACACCTTC. Translated: CASSYRDSNPGGYTF.

The chain carries TRBV5-1 and TRBJ1-5; 8 nucleotides align to TRBD1. The CDR3 contains 15 residues. V gave up 3 bases and J gave up 1 base; unmatched junction bases: 3. The germline V gene encodes CDR1 SGHRS and CDR2 YFSETQ. CDR3 region: CASSSGQGSNQPQHF. Written as DNA, the CDR3 is TGCGCCAGCAGCTCTGGACAGGGAAGCAATCAGCCCCAGCATTTT.

This rearrangement joins TRBV6-6 to TRBJ1-1, with 12 bases matching TRBD1. The germline gives CDR1 MNHNY, CDR2 SVGAGI (reference sequence). Trimming at V came to 8 bases and at J to 0 bases, leaving 4 bases not matched to a gene. This CDR3 has 15 amino acids. The CDR3 coding sequence is TGTGCCAGCCGGGACAGGGGGCATATGAACACTGAAGCTTTCTTT. It encodes CASRDRGHMNTEAFF.

This chain connects TRBV29-1 to TRBJ2-7; D is unresolved. Germline assignment: CDR1 SQVTM and CDR2 ANQGSEA. V was trimmed by 0 bases and J by 5 bases, leaving 14 bases between them. CDR3 size: 14 residues. The CDR3 loop is CSVEDLLLPNEQYF. The DNA for the CDR3 is TGCAGCGTTGAAGACCTCCTATTGCCCAACGAGCAGTACTTC.

V usage is TRBV30 and J usage is TRBJ1-1, with a tentative D call TRBD1 (6 bases). Trimming left V 2 bases short and J 11 bases short, with 21 bases between. CDR3 length: 14 residues. Germline V gives CDR1 GTSNPN, CDR2 SVGIG (reference sequence). This CDR3 is CAWSPVGGGRRAFF. The CDR3 nucleotides are TGTGCCTGGAGTCCCGTGGGAGGGGGTAGGAGGGCTTTCTTT.

The V gene is TRBV5-1, the J gene TRBJ1-2; tentatively, D is TRBD1 (5 bases). CDR1 is SGHRS and CDR2 is YFSETQ in the germline V gene. With 5 bases removed from V and 4 bases from J, the gap between germline ends came to 21 bases. The CDR3 length is 16 residues. The CDR3 DNA reads as TGCGCCAGCAGTTCGACCCCCCAAGAGACAGCCTATGGCTACACCTTC. Amino acid sequence: CASSSTPQETAYGYTF.

The chain combines TRBV19 with TRBJ1-5; D might be TRBD1 (5 bases). V was trimmed by 7 bases and J by 0 bases, leaving 10 bases between them. CDR3 length: 14 residues. Per the germline V gene, CDR1 is LNHDA and CDR2 is SQIVND (reference sequence). DNA of the CDR3: TGTGCCAGTAAGGCAGGGCCTAGCAATCAGCCCCAGCATTTT. The encoded protein is CASKAGPSNQPQHF.

This chain uses TRBV18 with TRBJ2-4, with D maybe TRBD1 (5 bases). This CDR3 is built from 17 residues. The V end lost 3 bases, the J end lost 2 bases, and 17 bases lay between the germline ends. CDR1 is KGHSH and CDR2 is LQKENI in the germline V gene. CDR3 region: CASSPQDTTFPKNIQYF. The CDR3 nucleotides are TGTGCCAGCTCACCCCAGGACACGACTTTTCCCAAAAACATTCAGTACTTC.

The chain carries TRBV7-9 and TRBJ1-2; 10 bases match TRBD1. The length of the CDR3 is 14 residues. Trimming took 1 base from V and 5 from J; bases not matched to a gene: 1. The germline V gene has CDR1 SEHNR and CDR2 FQNEAQ (reference sequence). CDR3 DNA sequence: TGTGCCAGCAGCTTAGAGGGACAGGGGTATGGCTACACCTTC. Translated: CASSLEGQGYGYTF.

The genes are TRBV10-3 and TRBJ1-5, with D tentatively TRBD1 (5 bases). CDR1 and CDR2 from the germline V gene are ENHRY and SYGVKD. Trimming removed 0 bases at V and 2 bases at J, with 8 bases between. The CDR3 loop spans 15 amino acids. The CDR3 reads CAISESGEGNQPQHF. The CDR3 nucleotides read TGTGCCATCAGTGAGTCAGGGGAGGGCAATCAGCCCCAGCATTTT.

V is TRBV10-3 and J is TRBJ1-1; D is ambiguous. The germline V gene has CDR1 ENHRY and CDR2 SYGVKD. The CDR3 runs to 14 residues. Trimming pared 6 bases from V and 0 bases from J, leaving 11 bases between. For the CDR3, the DNA is TGTGCCATCAGGAGGGAGGTAGTGAACACTGAAGCTTTCTTT. Residues: CAIRREVVNTEAFF.

The chain is built from TRBV29-1 and TRBJ2-2; 9 nucleotides line up with TRBD1. V dropped 4 bases and J dropped 8; count of bases not matched to a gene: 5. The CDR3 consists of 13 residues. The germline CDR1 and CDR2 sequences are SQVTM and ANQGSEA. The chain's CDR3 is CSVGQGGGGELFF. The DNA for the CDR3 is TGCAGCGTTGGACAGGGGGGTGGTGGGGAGCTGTTTTTT.

The chain carries TRBV6-6 and TRBJ2-2, with 9 bases lining up with TRBD1. The CDR3 sequence is 15 residues long. V shed 4 bases, J shed 6 bases, and the junction held 6 bases outside the gene matches. Germline-derived CDR1 and CDR2 are MNHNY and SVGAGI (reference sequence). CDR3 sequence: CASSSLDRGSGELFF. Here the CDR3 DNA reads TGTGCCAGCAGTTCTTTGGACAGGGGCTCCGGGGAGCTGTTTTTT.

V is TRBV6-1 and J is TRBJ1-5; D unclear. CDR1 MNHNS and CDR2 SASEGT come from the germline V gene. CDR3 size: 14 residues. V shed 3 bases and J shed 2 bases, with 8 bases lying between them. This CDR3 reads CASSDSMGNQPQHF. The CDR3, as DNA: TGTGCCAGCAGTGACAGTATGGGCAATCAGCCCCAGCATTTT.

The chain carries TRBV5-1 and TRBJ1-6; D is unclear. The CDR3 runs to 14 residues. Deletions cut 0 bases from V and 9 bases from J, with 10 bases between. Germline V gives CDR1 SGHRS, CDR2 YFSETQ. This CDR3 is CASSLALEGSPLHF. The CDR3 DNA is TGCGCCAGCAGCTTGGCATTAGAGGGTTCACCCCTCCACTTT.

This clone was counted once. The rearrangement joins TRBV5-1 to TRBJ2-1; TRBD1 agrees at 10 bases. This CDR3 is 15 amino acids long. Losses at the gene ends were 5 bases for V and 8 bases for J; bases not matched to a gene: 10. Germline V gene lookup returns CDR1 SGHRS and CDR2 YFSETQ. Written as DNA, the CDR3 is TGCGCCAGCAGATATGGGGGACAGGGGATCTATGAGCAGTTCTTC. It codes for CASRYGGQGIYEQFF. Looking up the rest from reference TRBV5-1 and TRBJ2-1 gives the full variable domain: KAGVTQTPRYLIKTRGQQVTLSCSPISGHRSVSWYQQTPGQGLQFLFEYFSETQRNKGNFPGRFSGRQFSNSRSEMNVSTLELGDSALYLCASRYGGQGIYEQFFGPGTRLTVL.